A single sample gave rise to the 6 T cell receptor beta chains below, sequenced in a study of tumour-infiltrating T cells in Burkitt lymphoma. Only in-frame clones appear in the TCRdb table, and some are missing; sequencing was by immunoSEQ multiplex PCR. This sample's table reports 13 clones. Sequenced input: tumor tissue. These receptors came from a human donor with Burkitt lymphoma.

Worth noting for this clone: An end of the junction differs from the germline gene, which may be a read error. The chain links TRBV5-8 to TRBJ2-6; D is unresolved. The CDR3 spans 16 residues. CDR1 is SGHTS and CDR2 is YDEGEE in the germline V gene. The CDR3 bases are TGTGCCAGCTGCCATATCCACACAAAGTCGGGCCAACGTCCTGACTTC. Translated, it gives CASCHIHTKSGQRPDF.

The J gene is TRBJ1-5, the V gene TRBV7-2; TRBD1 is a possible D gene (6 bases). Germline CDR1 is SGHTA and CDR2 is FQGNSA. The V and J ends lost 4 bases and 1 base respectively, with 11 bases between them. This CDR3 is built from 15 residues. CDR3 sequence (DNA): TGTGCCAGCAGCTCACAGGGTTACAGCAATCAGCCCCAGCATTTT. It translates to CASSSQGYSNQPQHF.

The chain joins TRBV2 to TRBJ2-7; 7 nucleotides line up with TRBD2. Germline CDR1 SNHLY, CDR2 FYNNEI. J lost 2 bases, V lost 6 bases, and 10 bases had no gene match. This CDR3 region has 15 residues. CDR3 region: CASRDAGLGAYEQYF. The CDR3 DNA reads TGTGCCAGCAGGGACGCCGGACTAGGGGCCTACGAGCAGTACTTC.

The chain uses TRBV10-1 and TRBJ1-2; D is undetermined. The ends were cut back, 4 bases at V and 4 bases at J, with 19 bases in the middle. This CDR3 has 16 amino acids. CDR1 is WNHNN, CDR2 SYGVQD, per germline (reference sequence). As DNA, the CDR3 is TGCGCCAGCAGTGTAGACGGATCGCGAAAGACCTATGGCTACACCTTC. It yields the protein CASSVDGSRKTYGYTF.

The chain joins TRBV30 to TRBJ2-3; 10 bases align to TRBD2. This CDR3 is built from 17 residues. Germline CDR1 reads GTSNPN; CDR2 reads SVGIG (reference sequence). The junction had 11 bases not matched to a gene; V was cut back by 1 base and J by 4 bases. The CDR3 region is CAWSEGLLAGRADTQYF. The CDR3 DNA reads TGTGCCTGGAGTGAGGGGTTACTAGCGGGGAGGGCAGATACGCAGTATTTT.

This clone was seen just once. The chain couples TRBV12-2 to TRBJ1-5; the DNA was not used to check the table's D call, TRBD1. TRBV12-2 is labeled a pseudogene. The CDR3 runs to 16 residues. CDR3 bases: TGTGCAAGTCGCTCGGGACAGGGAACGAGCAATCAGCCCCAGCATTTT. Its protein is CASRSGQGTSNQPQHF.